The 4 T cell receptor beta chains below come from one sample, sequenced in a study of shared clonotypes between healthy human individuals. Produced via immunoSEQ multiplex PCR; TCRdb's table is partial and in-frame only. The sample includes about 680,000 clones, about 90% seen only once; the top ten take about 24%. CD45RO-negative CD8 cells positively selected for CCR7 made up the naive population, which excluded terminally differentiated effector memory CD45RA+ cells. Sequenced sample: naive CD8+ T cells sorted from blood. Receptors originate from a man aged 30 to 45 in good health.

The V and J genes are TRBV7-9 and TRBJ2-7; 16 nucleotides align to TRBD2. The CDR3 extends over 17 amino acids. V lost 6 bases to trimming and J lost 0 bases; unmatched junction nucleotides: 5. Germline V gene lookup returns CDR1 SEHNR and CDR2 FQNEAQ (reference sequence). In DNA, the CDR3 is TGTGCCAGCAGTCCGGGACTAGCGGGAGGGCACTCCTACGAGCAGTACTTC. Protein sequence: CASSPGLAGGHSYEQYF.

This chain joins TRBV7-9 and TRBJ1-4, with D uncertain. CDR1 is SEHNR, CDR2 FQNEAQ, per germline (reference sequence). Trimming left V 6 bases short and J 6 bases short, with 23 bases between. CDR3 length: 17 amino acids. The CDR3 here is CASRAPGGMGMDEKLFF. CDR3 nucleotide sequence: TGTGCCAGCAGGGCCCCGGGAGGGATGGGGATGGATGAAAAACTGTTTTTT.

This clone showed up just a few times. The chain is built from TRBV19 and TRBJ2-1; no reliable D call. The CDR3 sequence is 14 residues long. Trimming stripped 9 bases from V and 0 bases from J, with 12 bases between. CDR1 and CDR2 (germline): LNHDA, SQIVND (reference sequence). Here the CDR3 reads CASQIQSSYNEQFF. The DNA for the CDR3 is TGTGCCAGCCAAATCCAGAGCTCCTACAATGAGCAGTTCTTC.

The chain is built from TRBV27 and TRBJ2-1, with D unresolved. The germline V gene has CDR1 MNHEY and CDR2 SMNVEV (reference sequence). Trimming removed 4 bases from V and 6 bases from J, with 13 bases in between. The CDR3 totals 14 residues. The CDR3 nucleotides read TGTGCCAGCAGTTCGCCCGCACCGCTCAATGAGCAGTTCTTC. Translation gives CASSSPAPLNEQFF.